A selection of T cell receptor beta chains follows, all from one sample in a study of blood T cell repertoires in COVID-19. Only in-frame clones appear in the TCRdb table, and some are missing; sequencing was by immunoSEQ multiplex PCR. Counted here are fewer than 85,000 clones, about 74% occurring once; the ten biggest clones make up just over 2.5%. The source material was peripheral blood. The receptors come from a human donor with acute or convalescent COVID-19. The donor label of this sample is uncertain. Both conserved end residues are part of each CDR3. D genes are given only for firm matches. Clone size is stated in some rows and not others, as once, few, many or a class when expanded.

j_gene | d_gene | abundance | v_gene | CDR3nt | CDR3aa
TRBJ1-6 | . | . | TRBV6-1 | TGTGCCAGCAGTGAAGCCCTCCCCGGGCCCGGGGGTAGATCACCCCTCCACTTT | CASSEALPGPGGRSPLHF
TRBJ2-1 | TRBD2 | . | TRBV7-2 | TGTGCCAGCAGCTTAGTAGCGGGGAGCTCCTACAATGAGCAGTTCTTC | CASSLVAGSSYNEQFF
TRBJ1-5 | TRBD1 | once | TRBV7-2 | TGTGCCAGCAGCTTAATGTCCGGGACAGGGGGCAATCAGCCCCAGCATTTT | CASSLMSGTGGNQPQHF
TRBJ2-1 | TRBD1 | few | TRBV4-3 | TGCGCCAGCAGCCAAGAGCTGGGACAGACCTTGAATGAGCAGTTCTTC | CASSQELGQTLNEQFF
TRBJ1-2 | TRBD1 | . | TRBV2 | TGTGCCAGCAGTGGGACAGGCTATGGCTACACCTTC | CASSGTGYGYTF
TRBJ2-5 | TRBD2 | . | TRBV7-2 | TGTGCCAGCAGCGTCGCGGGGGGGCCTGGGACCCAGTACTTC | CASSVAGGPGTQYF
TRBJ1-4 | . | . | TRBV27 | TGTGCCAGCAGCCGACCGGGACTGAGTTTCCCAACTAATGAAAAACTGTTTTTT | CASSRPGLSFPTNEKLFF
TRBJ1-6 | . | . | TRBV10-1 | TGCGCCAGCAACAGGGAGTTTAATTCACCCCTCCACTTT | CASNREFNSPLHF
TRBJ2-1 | . | . | TRBV10-1 | TGCGCCAGCAGTACAAACAATGAGCAGTTCTTC | CASSTNNEQFF
TRBJ2-2 | TRBD2 | . | TRBV6-6 | TGTGCCAGCAGAGACACCGGGACTAGCGGGGCCGGGGAGCTGTTTTTT | CASRDTGTSGAGELFF
TRBJ2-1 | TRBD2 | . | TRBV7-3 | TGTGCCAGCAGCTTAGCGGGAGGTCCTTACAATGAGCAGTTCTTC | CASSLAGGPYNEQFF
TRBJ2-1 | TRBD2 | . | TRBV4-3 | TGCGCCAGCAGCCGGGCGGCTAGCGGAGACAATGAGCAGTTCTTC | CASSRAASGDNEQFF
TRBJ1-1 | . | . | TRBV9 | TGTGCCAGCAGCGTCCACCCGGACACTGAAGCTTTCTTT | CASSVHPDTEAFF
TRBJ2-2 | . | . | TRBV6-5 | TGTGCCACCATCAGGGGGAACACCGGGGAGCTGTTTTTT | CATIRGNTGELFF
TRBJ2-1 | TRBD2 | . | TRBV5-1 | TGCGCCAGCAGCTTGGGACTAGCGGCATACAATGAGCAGTTCTTC | CASSLGLAAYNEQFF
TRBJ2-2 | TRBD1 | . | TRBV7-2 | TGTGCCAGCAACTTGGGACAGGGGATTCGAGGGGAGCTGTTTTTT | CASNLGQGIRGELFF
TRBJ1-5 | TRBD1 | . | TRBV2 | TGTGCCAGCAGTGAAATTGCGACAGGGAATCAGCCCCAGCATTTT | CASSEIATGNQPQHF
TRBJ2-1 | . | . | TRBV27 | TGTGCCAGCAGTTTACGGGGTTACTCCTACAATGAGCAGTTCTTC | CASSLRGYSYNEQFF
TRBJ1-2 | TRBD1 | . | TRBV28 | TGTGCCAGCAGACCACAGGGGGTAGGATCCTACACCTTC | CASRPQGVGSYTF
TRBJ1-5 | TRBD1 | . | TRBV6-2/TRBV6-3 | TGTGCCAGCAGTTTACAGGGGGCCGGGAGCAATCAGCCCCAGCATTTT | CASSLQGAGSNQPQHF
TRBJ1-2 | . | . | TRBV30 | TGTGCCTGGAGTGTACAACTCGGCAGGGTGGGTCTGACCTTC | CAWSVQLGRVGLTF
TRBJ2-1 | TRBD2 | . | TRBV9 | TGTGCCAGCAGCCTGAGCGGGGCTCTCAATGAGCAGTTCTTC | CASSLSGALNEQFF
TRBJ1-1 | TRBD1 | once | TRBV2 | TGTGCCAGCAGTGATAGGACAGGGTTGACTGAAGCTTTCTTT | CASSDRTGLTEAFF
TRBJ1-2 | . | . | TRBV9 | TGTGCCAGCAGCAGCGGGGGCTCTGGGAACTATGGCTACACCTTC | CASSSGGSGNYGYTF
TRBJ1-5 | TRBD1 | . | TRBV5-1 | TGCGCCAGCAGCTCAGGGGACAGTAGCAATCAGCCCCAGCATTTT | CASSSGDSSNQPQHF
TRBJ2-1 | . | . | TRBV7-2 | TGTGCCAGCACTGACAGGCGGCTCCAGGAGTTCTTC | CASTDRRLQEFF
TRBJ1-1 | TRBD1 | . | TRBV9 | TGTGCCAGCAGCTCTCCGACAGGGGTCCACACTGAAGCTTTCTTT | CASSSPTGVHTEAFF
TRBJ2-5 | . | . | TRBV19 | TGTGCCAGTAGTATATACTTTCAAGAGACCCAGTACTTC | CASSIYFQETQYF
TRBJ1-5 | TRBD1 | . | TRBV11-2 | TGTGCCAGCAGCTTCTGGACAGGTTCTAGCAATCAGCCCCAGCATTTT | CASSFWTGSSNQPQHF
TRBJ1-2 | . | medium-sized | TRBV6-1 | TGTGCCAGCAGTGAACTCACCGGCCGAGGACACTACACCTTC | CASSELTGRGHYTF
TRBJ1-6 | TRBD1 | once | TRBV5-8 | TGTGCCAGCAGCTTGGGACAGGGGAGGCCACCCCTCCACTTT | CASSLGQGRPPLHF
TRBJ2-2 | TRBD1 | . | TRBV19 | TGTGCCAGTAGGATTACAGGGGGGAGCACCGGGGAGCTGTTTTTT | CASRITGGSTGELFF
TRBJ2-2 | TRBD1 | . | TRBV5-6 | TGTGCCAGCAGCGGTACAGGGGGCCGGACCGGGGAGCTGTTTTTT | CASSGTGGRTGELFF
TRBJ2-6 | TRBD2 | . | TRBV7-3 | TGTGCCAGCAGCCCAGAGGGCGGGAGGACTGGGGCCAACGTCCTGACTTTC | CASSPEGGRTGANVLTF
TRBJ1-1 | . | . | TRBV4-1 | TGCGCCAGCAGCTTCAGGGAAGACACTGAAGCTTTCTTT | CASSFREDTEAFF
TRBJ1-1 | . | . | TRBV6-6 | TGTGCCAGCGACCAAGCCAGGGGTCTAGAAGCTTTCTTT | CASDQARGLEAFF